This T cell receptor beta chain was identified during a study of patients and donors after allogeneic stem cell transplantation. One entry per CDR3 protein results from TCRdb running MiXCR on the RT-PCR reads. The sample lists 920,000 or so distinct CDR3 sequences, more than 15% occurring once. Input material: blood, either unsorted or a sorted T cell fraction (not recorded which). This clonotype was sampled from a human donor who was either an allogeneic HSCT recipient or a stem cell or donor lymphocyte infusion donor (not recorded which). It is not recorded whose cells these are; they may come from a transplant donor.

Here the CDR3 reads CASSLNRFSGNTIYF. The CDR3 DNA sequence: TGTGCCAGCAGCTTAAACAGATTCTCTGGAAACACCATATATTTT. V is TRBV7-8 and J is TRBJ1-3; the D is unclear. Germline V lookup: CDR1 SGHVS, CDR2 FQNEAQ. Trimming pared 2 bases from V and 0 bases from J, leaving 8 bases between. This CDR3 spans 15 amino acids.